Below, 5 T cell receptor beta chains from the same sample are listed, as sequenced in a study of cytomegalovirus exposure and HLA in healthy donors. This PCR relied on a set of 60 Vbeta primers and 13 Jbeta primers. Method: immunoSEQ multiplex PCR; TCRdb's copy keeps in-frame clones and lacks some. The sample has 200,000 to 250,000 clones; roughly 79% are singletons. The sample consisted of PBMCs. The receptors stem from a young man in good health and CMV-seronegative.

This clone was found once. This chain joins TRBV2 and TRBJ2-4; TRBD2 aligns across 8 bases. Germline trimming cut 6 bases from V and 0 bases from J; bases unmatched to any gene: 4. CDR3 length: 15 amino acids. Looked up from germline, CDR1 is SNHLY and CDR2 is FYNNEI. CDR3 sequence: CASRRLAGAKNIQYF. The CDR3 DNA reads as TGTGCCAGCAGGCGGCTAGCGGGAGCCAAAAACATTCAGTACTTC.

This rearrangement joins TRBV4-1 to TRBJ2-3; possibly TRBD1 for D (5 bases). CDR3 length: 15 residues. The germline CDR1 and CDR2 sequences are MGHRA and YSYEKL. Trimming shortened V by 0 bases and J by 5 bases, and 12 bases separated the two germline ends. CDR3 in amino acids: CASSQDVQGKDTQYF. DNA for the CDR3: TGCGCCAGCAGCCAAGACGTCCAGGGTAAAGATACGCAGTATTTT.

V usage is TRBV13 and J usage is TRBJ2-7; TRBD1 matches at 7 bases. V dropped 5 bases and J dropped 3; count of bases not matched to a gene: 7. Looked up from germline, CDR1 is PRHDT and CDR2 is FYEKMQ (reference sequence). The CDR3 length is 14 residues. The CDR3 region is CASSPRDSFYEQYF. In DNA, the CDR3 is TGTGCCAGCAGCCCCCGGGACAGTTTCTACGAGCAGTACTTC.

The CDR3 sequence is CASSEWSSYNSPLHF. The CDR3 bases are TGTGCCAGCAGTGAATGGAGCTCCTATAATTCACCCCTCCACTTT. The chain joins TRBV2 to TRBJ1-6; D ambiguous. V dropped 2 bases and J dropped 0 bases, with 5 bases sitting between them. This CDR3 is 15 amino acids long. Germline lookup yields CDR1 SNHLY and CDR2 FYNNEI.

This clone was detected only once. The V call is TRBV7-8, the J call TRBJ1-4, with D perhaps TRBD1 (5 bases). This CDR3 contains 15 residues. The V and J ends lost 5 bases and 8 bases respectively, with 18 bases between them. The germline V gene has CDR1 SGHVS and CDR2 FQNEAQ. The CDR3 DNA follows: TGTGCCAGCAGCCCGGGGGGACCTATAGAAGAAAAACTGTTTTTT. Its protein product is CASSPGGPIEEKLFF.